One and the same sample provided the 2 T cell receptor beta chains below, sequenced in a study of monozygotic twins with inflammatory bowel disease. Reprocessing the 5' RACE reads, TCRdb reports a single entry for every CDR3 protein and omits DNA. The data include about 450,000 distinct CDR3 sequences; the top ten clones carry approximately 2.4%. The sequenced sample consisted of blood. These receptors all stem from a human donor with ulcerative colitis or Crohn's disease, or a healthy co-twin of an affected twin (not recorded which).

The chain uses TRBV5-6 and TRBJ1-1. CDR1 SGHDT and CDR2 YYEEEE come from the germline V gene. The CDR3 covers 16 residues. The CDR3 loop reads CASSLNQGSFNTEAFF.

The chain couples TRBV5-1 to TRBJ2-1. CDR1 and CDR2 from the germline V gene are SGHRS and YFSETQ. The CDR3 length is 12 residues. The CDR3 loop reads CASSLASDEQFF.